A selection of T cell receptor beta chains follows, all from one sample in a study of CD8 T cells in Susac syndrome. Each CDR3 protein is one row after TCRdb ran MiXCR on the immunoSEQ multiplex PCR reads. The sample lists approximately 130,000 distinct CDR3 sequences, more than 75% occurring once. Sequenced input: CD8+ T cells from PBMCs. The source is a human donor with multiple sclerosis. CDR3s leave out the opening cysteine and the closing phenylalanine or tryptophan. Each record gives: CDR3 protein, V gene, J gene.

CDR3aa: AWSPEHNQPQH
v_gene: TRBV30
j_gene: TRBJ1-5

CDR3aa: ASSHSGRPYEQY
v_gene: TRBV7-9
j_gene: TRBJ2-7

CDR3aa: ASSQVLAGRDEQY
v_gene: TRBV4-3
j_gene: TRBJ2-7

CDR3aa: ASSGAGANQPQH
v_gene: TRBV27
j_gene: TRBJ1-5

CDR3aa: SPRGMNTEAF
v_gene: TRBV20-1
j_gene: TRBJ1-1

CDR3aa: ASRDGRIPTDTQY
v_gene: TRBV7-9
j_gene: TRBJ2-3

CDR3aa: ASSYVAFTDTQY
v_gene: TRBV6-2/TRBV6-3
j_gene: TRBJ2-3

CDR3aa: ASSLGAAPNTEAF
v_gene: TRBV7-6
j_gene: TRBJ1-1

CDR3aa: ASWGSGIMNTEAF
v_gene: TRBV12-3/TRBV12-4
j_gene: TRBJ1-1

CDR3aa: ASSYSNTGHGELF
v_gene: TRBV6-5
j_gene: TRBJ2-2

CDR3aa: ASSSQGVNTEAF
v_gene: TRBV28
j_gene: TRBJ1-1

CDR3aa: ATSDPLAYEQY
v_gene: TRBV24-1
j_gene: TRBJ2-7

CDR3aa: ASSPQGWTDTQY
v_gene: TRBV7-6
j_gene: TRBJ2-3

CDR3aa: ASSALAGTDTQY
v_gene: TRBV7-2
j_gene: TRBJ2-3

CDR3aa: ASAGRGTNTEAF
v_gene: TRBV19
j_gene: TRBJ1-1

CDR3aa: ASSGGLANEQF
v_gene: TRBV28
j_gene: TRBJ2-1

CDR3aa: ASSLERFGNNEQF
v_gene: TRBV5-4
j_gene: TRBJ2-1

CDR3aa: AWEVDGGTEAF
v_gene: TRBV30
j_gene: TRBJ1-1

CDR3aa: AIGGTRRTETQY
v_gene: TRBV6-5
j_gene: TRBJ2-5

CDR3aa: ASSPTGVGTEAF
v_gene: TRBV4-2
j_gene: TRBJ1-1

CDR3aa: ASSVVQGPTDTQY
v_gene: TRBV9
j_gene: TRBJ2-3

CDR3aa: ASSMIGSNQPQH
v_gene: TRBV19
j_gene: TRBJ1-5

CDR3aa: ASSTPLQVQGGYT
v_gene: TRBV23-1
j_gene: TRBJ1-2

CDR3aa: ASSVGWPGLEV
v_gene: TRBV7-9
j_gene: TRBJ2-1

CDR3aa: ASSSGTGVPEAF
v_gene: TRBV5-4
j_gene: TRBJ1-1

CDR3aa: ASSWAVGTYEQY
v_gene: TRBV27
j_gene: TRBJ2-7

CDR3aa: ASTRDEQETQY
v_gene: TRBV7-9
j_gene: TRBJ2-5

CDR3aa: ASSGSPGQPQH
v_gene: TRBV9
j_gene: TRBJ1-5

CDR3aa: ASSQRWTHTGELF
v_gene: TRBV14
j_gene: TRBJ2-2

CDR3aa: ASSLNAGSEQF
v_gene: TRBV7-3
j_gene: TRBJ2-1

CDR3aa: ASSISPVGVGEQY
v_gene: TRBV19
j_gene: TRBJ2-7

CDR3aa: ASSPTRTYEAF
v_gene: TRBV14
j_gene: TRBJ1-1

CDR3aa: ASSPDWELNQPQH
v_gene: TRBV6-6
j_gene: TRBJ1-5

CDR3aa: ASSPEVLAYNEQF
v_gene: TRBV18
j_gene: TRBJ2-1

CDR3aa: ASRPRDGFYEQY
v_gene: TRBV27
j_gene: TRBJ2-7

CDR3aa: ASTIAGATDTQY
v_gene: TRBV6-5
j_gene: TRBJ2-3

CDR3aa: ASSVPLAGAYLAGELF
v_gene: TRBV5-6
j_gene: TRBJ2-2

CDR3aa: ASSIAGQPNTEAF
v_gene: TRBV19
j_gene: TRBJ1-1

CDR3aa: ATSDGTGGMETQY
v_gene: TRBV24-1
j_gene: TRBJ2-5

CDR3aa: ASSLSFIGPQH
v_gene: TRBV27
j_gene: TRBJ1-5

CDR3aa: ASSLALAGVGETQY
v_gene: TRBV5-1
j_gene: TRBJ2-5